This TCR beta chain appears in the sequencing data of a study of beta chain features in type 1 diabetes. The wider study: Patients looked much like healthy donors when it came to age, gender and cell yields. Study-wide findings and caveats: Among patients, naive, central memory and Treg TCRB repertoires appeared more similar than among healthy donors.

About this clone: Its antigen is as yet unknown. The same CDR3 can be traced to other DNA sequences in this sample.

The CDR3 contains 15 residues. With 3 bases removed from V and 0 bases from J, the gap between germline ends came to 9 bases. Germline V gene sequence: CDR1 KGHSH, CDR2 LQKENI. cDNA synthesis used the whole RNA isolate, giving expressed TCRB sequences. Repertoires were generated with immunoSEQ multiplex PCR, while TCRdb's copy carries only in-frame clones and drops some. The table lists 900,000 or so clones, roughly 15% of them singletons. Sequencing was carried out using naive CD4+ T cells from blood. This sequence joins TRBV18 and TRBJ1-3; D is uncertain. The sequence was collected from a young woman in good health. The CDR3 coding sequence is TGTGCCAGCTCACCCGGACGGAGCTCTGGAAACACCATATATTTT. Amino acids: CASSPGRSSGNTIYF.